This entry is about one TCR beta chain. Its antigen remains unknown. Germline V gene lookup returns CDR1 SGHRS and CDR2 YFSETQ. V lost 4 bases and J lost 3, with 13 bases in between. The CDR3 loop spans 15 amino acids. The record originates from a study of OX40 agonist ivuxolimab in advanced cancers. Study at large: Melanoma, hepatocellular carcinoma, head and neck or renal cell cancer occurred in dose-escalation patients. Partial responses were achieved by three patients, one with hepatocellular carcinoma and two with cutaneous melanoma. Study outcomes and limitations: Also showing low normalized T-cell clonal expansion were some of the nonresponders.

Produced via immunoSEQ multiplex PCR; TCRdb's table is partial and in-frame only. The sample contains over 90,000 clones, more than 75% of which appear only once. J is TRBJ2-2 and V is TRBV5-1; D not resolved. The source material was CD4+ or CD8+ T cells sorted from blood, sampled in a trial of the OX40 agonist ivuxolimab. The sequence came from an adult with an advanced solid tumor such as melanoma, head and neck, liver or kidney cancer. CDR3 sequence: CASSLRPLDTGELFF. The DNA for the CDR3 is TGCGCCAGCAGCCTACGTCCTCTGGACACCGGGGAGCTGTTTTTT.